A selection of T cell receptor beta chains follows, all from one sample in a study of blood T cells in healthy people across ages. From the 5' RACE reads, TCRdb called clonotypes with MiXCR, one entry per CDR3 protein. The table records under 1,000,000 distinct CDR3 sequences, roughly 40% of them present only once. The sequenced sample was blood. The receptors shown here come from a man aged 18 to 30 in good health. CDR3s include the opening cysteine and the closing phenylalanine or tryptophan. D genes are given only for firm matches. Rows may omit the clone size; those that give it use once, few, many or a size class.

j_call,d_call,v_call,clone_size,cdr3_nt,cdr3_aa
TRBJ2-5,-,TRBV5-8,-,TGTGCCAGCAGCTATAGCTACGAGACCCAGTACTTC,CASSYSYETQYF
TRBJ2-5,-,TRBV20-1,-,TGCAGTGCTAGAAGCTTATACAATGAGCAGTACTTC,CSARSLYNEQYF
TRBJ1-2,-,TRBV7-2,once,TGTGCCAGCAGCCTCCCCGTCTTCAGCTATGACTACACCTTC,CASSLPVFSYDYTF
TRBJ2-7,TRBD1,TRBV29-1,-,TGCAGCGTTGAACGGTCAGGGGGTTACAATGAGCAGTACTTC,CSVERSGGYNEQYF
TRBJ2-1,-,TRBV29-1,-,TGCAGCGTTGAGACAGTGCGGATCGGTGAGCAGTTCTTC,CSVETVRIGEQFF
TRBJ2-3,-,TRBV7-9,-,TGTGCCAGCAGCCGCGAGGGGGGGCCAGATACGCAGTATTTT,CASSREGGPDTQYF
TRBJ2-3,-,TRBV3-1,-,TGTGCCAGCAGCCACGGCCGCAGGGGAGACACAGATACGCAGTATTTT,CASSHGRRGDTDTQYF
TRBJ2-7,TRBD1,TRBV29-1,many,TGCAGCGTTTCGGACAGGGCCACCTACGAGCAGTACTTC,CSVSDRATYEQYF
TRBJ2-5,-,TRBV20-1,many,TGCAGTGCTGGGGGGGCGGAGACCCAGTACTTC,CSAGGAETQYF
TRBJ2-3,-,TRBV10-3,many,TGTGCCATCGGGGACTCTTACACAGATACGCAGTATTTT,CAIGDSYTDTQYF
TRBJ2-1,-,TRBV7-3,-,TGTGCCAGCAGCTTAAGCGTGGGTTCCTACAATGAGCAGTTCTTC,CASSLSVGSYNEQFF
TRBJ2-1,TRBD2,TRBV20-1,few,TGCAGTGCTAACGGGGGGGCCGGCAATGAGCAGTTCTTC,CSANGGAGNEQFF
TRBJ2-4,-,TRBV6-2/TRBV6-3,many,TGTGCCAGCAGTGGCTTGTTGGGACGACTAGCCAAAAACATTCAGTACTTC,CASSGLLGRLAKNIQYF
TRBJ2-7,TRBD1,TRBV27,-,TGTGCCAGCAACCAAACGACAGGGGCCTCCTACGAGCAGTACTTC,CASNQTTGASYEQYF
TRBJ1-1,TRBD1,TRBV6-5,-,TGTGCCAGCAGTTACGCACCGGGACAGGCGAACACTGAAGCTTTCTTT,CASSYAPGQANTEAFF
TRBJ1-4,TRBD1,TRBV27,few,TGTGCCAGCAGTCCCTACAGGGGGCCCACTAATGAAAAACTGTTTTTT,CASSPYRGPTNEKLFF
TRBJ2-1,-,TRBV15,-,TGTGCCACCAGCAGAGATCGGGGCGGTAGCTCCTACAATGAGCAGTTCTTC,CATSRDRGGSSYNEQFF
TRBJ1-2,TRBD1,TRBV9,few,TGTGCCAGCAGCGTAGCCAAAATGGGGGACAGCATCTATAGCTACACCTTC,CASSVAKMGDSIYSYTF
TRBJ2-3,TRBD2,TRBV5-1,few,TGCGCCAGCAGCTTTGGACTAGCGGGGAATACAGATACGCAGTATTTT,CASSFGLAGNTDTQYF
TRBJ2-2,-,TRBV7-2,-,TGTGCCAGCAGCTTAGTTGGACCCGGGGGCGGGGAGCTGTTTTTT,CASSLVGPGGGELFF
TRBJ2-3,-,TRBV20-1,-,TGCAGTGCCCGGATAGGGGTCACAGATACGCAGTATTTT,CSARIGVTDTQYF
TRBJ2-1,TRBD2,TRBV20-1,many,TGCAGTGCTAGGGTGCGGGGGGGCCTCCTCAATGAGCAGTTCTTC,CSARVRGGLLNEQFF
TRBJ2-7,-,TRBV7-2,-,TGTGCCAGCAGCGCCGCCGGGACGAACTCCTACGAGCAGTACTTC,CASSAAGTNSYEQYF
TRBJ2-7,-,TRBV5-1,few,TGCGCCAGCAGCTTGGAGGGTCCAAACGAGCAGTACTTC,CASSLEGPNEQYF
TRBJ1-6,-,TRBV20-1,many,TGCAGTGCTTCACAGGATCGGGATTCACCCCTCCACTTT,CSASQDRDSPLHF
TRBJ1-5,-,TRBV4-3,few,TGCGCCAGCAGCCCACAGGGTACTCATCAGCCCCAGCATTTT,CASSPQGTHQPQHF
TRBJ2-5,TRBD1,TRBV29-1,many,TGCAGCGCAAGGACAGGGTTACAAGAGACCCAGTACTTC,CSARTGLQETQYF
TRBJ1-4,-,TRBV2,-,TGTGCCAGCAGAAAGGGCGGCGAAAAACTGTTTTTT,CASRKGGEKLFF
TRBJ1-1,-,TRBV20-1,-,TGCAGTGCTACATTCTCACGGAATGCTTTCTTT,CSATFSRNAFF
TRBJ2-3,-,TRBV5-1,many,TGCGCCAGCAGCTTGTCAGAGAGCACAGATACGCAGTATTTT,CASSLSESTDTQYF
TRBJ2-7,TRBD1,TRBV20-1,few,TGCAGTGGGTCCAGGACAGGGACCTACAATGAGCAGTACTTC,CSGSRTGTYNEQYF